These T cell receptor beta chains were read from a single sample in a study of blood T cells in healthy people across ages. TCRdb independently ran MiXCR on the 5' RACE reads; one entry per CDR3 protein. The sample contains roughly 680,000 distinct CDR3 sequences, roughly 21% of which appear only once. Sequenced input: blood. Receptors were obtained from a man aged 65 to 85 in good health. The CDR3 runs from the conserved cysteine through the conserved F or W. A D gene is named only where the DNA matches it firmly. Size values are once, few and many counts, or a class for expanded clones, and some rows have none.

TRBV20-1	TRBD2	TRBJ2-3	-	CSAGTSGGGDTQYF	TGCAGTGCTGGGACTAGCGGAGGCGGAGATACGCAGTATTTT
TRBV29-1	-	TRBJ2-7	many	CSVEAGVGGSEQYF	TGCAGCGTTGAAGCAGGAGTAGGCGGGTCCGAGCAGTACTTC
TRBV6-5	TRBD2	TRBJ2-3	many	CASSYGLAGGPGDTQYF	TGTGCCAGCAGTTACGGACTAGCGGGAGGGCCGGGAGATACGCAGTATTTT
TRBV5-1	TRBD1	TRBJ2-7	-	CASSPDRDKQYF	TGCGCCAGCAGTCCGGACAGGGACAAGCAGTACTTC
TRBV12-3/TRBV12-4	-	TRBJ1-3	-	CASSLGRRDTIYF	TGTGCCAGCAGTTTAGGACGAAGAGACACCATATATTTT
TRBV5-1	TRBD2	TRBJ2-7	-	CASSMGGLAGGNEQYF	TGCGCCAGCAGCATGGGGGGACTAGCGGGAGGAAACGAGCAGTACTTC
TRBV4-3	-	TRBJ2-2	-	CASSQDGVRPTGELFF	TGCGCCAGCAGCCAAGACGGGGTCAGACCCACCGGGGAGCTGTTTTTT
TRBV20-1	TRBD1	TRBJ2-3	-	CSVQQGGGTDTQYF	TGCAGTGTCCAACAGGGGGGCGGCACAGATACGCAGTATTTT
TRBV7-2	TRBD1	TRBJ1-1	-	CASSYRGGTEAFF	TGTGCCAGCAGCTACAGGGGAGGCACTGAAGCTTTCTTT
TRBV13	-	TRBJ1-4	few	CASSLRRVGEKLFF	TGTGCCAGCAGCTTACGCAGGGTCGGTGAAAAACTGTTTTTT
TRBV3-1	TRBD2	TRBJ2-2	few	CASSQGLTSGSADTGELFF	TGTGCCAGCAGCCAGGGCCTGACTAGCGGGAGCGCGGACACCGGGGAGCTGTTTTTT
TRBV7-2	-	TRBJ1-2	-	CASSPMSQGRYTF	TGTGCCAGCAGCCCGATGTCACAGGGACGCTACACCTTC
TRBV4-3	-	TRBJ2-5	-	CASSQDRWGPDQETQYF	TGCGCCAGCAGCCAAGATCGTTGGGGCCCCGACCAAGAGACCCAGTACTTC
TRBV20-1	TRBD2	TRBJ2-7	many	CSAPSGRASYEQYF	TGCAGTGCTCCTAGCGGGAGGGCCTCCTACGAGCAGTACTTC